This record looks at one TCR beta chain sequence and its context. Its specificity is unknown. Germline V gives CDR1 SGHAT, CDR2 FQNNGV. The CDR3 extends over 18 amino acids. Trimming at V came to 5 bases and at J to 3 bases, leaving 16 bases not matched to a gene. TCRdb analysed the RT-PCR reads with MiXCR anew, one entry per CDR3 protein. The repertoire holds approximately 700,000 distinct CDR3 sequences, with around 13% as singletons. The data were obtained in a study of response to subunit inactivated influenza vaccine. Study outcomes and limitations: Authors suggested few new T cells are recruited by each seasonal influenza vaccination.

The gene calls are TRBV11-2 and TRBJ2-3; 8 bases match TRBD2. This material consisted of PBMCs from blood, taken around two weeks before vaccination. This sequence was found in a man aged 50 to 60 who received an inactivated influenza vaccine. The CDR3 DNA reads TGTGCCAGCAGCCTCCAGGCACTAGCGGTTCCCCTAACAGATACGCAGTATTTT. Its translation is CASSLQALAVPLTDTQYF.